Listed here are 30 T cell receptor beta chains from one sample, sequenced in a study of lymphopenia after photon versus proton radiotherapy. Generated by immunoSEQ multiplex PCR, the TCRdb table keeps only in-frame clones and is missing some. The data contain 70,000 or so clones, about 90% of them singletons. The sequenced sample was peripheral blood, obtained from a patient treated with photon-based radiotherapy. These receptors all stem from a woman between 40 and 55 years old with cholangiocarcinoma.

This chain connects TRBV4-3 to TRBJ2-1; D is undetermined. The germline CDR1 and CDR2 sequences are LGHNA and YSLEER. CDR3 size: 13 residues. With 0 bases removed from V and 8 bases from J, the gap between germline ends came to 8 bases. The DNA of the CDR3 is TGCGCCAGCAGCCAAGATGGGTCTTATGAGCAGTTCTTC. This gives the protein CASSQDGSYEQFF.

The chain links TRBV19 to TRBJ1-1; D is possibly TRBD1 (5 bases). This CDR3 is 17 amino acids long. Between the trimmed V and J ends, which lost 1 base and 0 bases, there was a span of 15 bases. Germline V gene data show CDR1 as LNHDA and CDR2 as SQIVND (reference sequence). This CDR3 reads CASSIAGRDSMNTEAFF. CDR3 sequence (DNA): TGTGCCAGTAGTATAGCCGGCAGGGACTCGATGAACACTGAAGCTTTCTTT.

The rearrangement uses TRBV9 and TRBJ1-1, with 7 nucleotides matching TRBD1. The germline CDR1 and CDR2 sequences are SGDLS and YYNGEE. J was trimmed by 4 bases and V by 0 bases; bases with no gene match: 3. CDR3 length equals 14 residues. CDR3 DNA sequence: TGTGCCAGCAGCGTAGTCAGGGGGGCCACTGAAGCTTTCTTT. It specifies CASSVVRGATEAFF.

The rearrangement joins TRBV4-2 to TRBJ1-6; D possibly corresponds to TRBD1 (6 bases). Germline V lookup: CDR1 LGHNA, CDR2 YNFKEQ. This CDR3 region has 16 residues. Deletions cut 4 bases from V and 9 bases from J, with 19 bases between. The chain's CDR3 is CASSLTGGRAASPLHF. DNA of the CDR3: TGTGCCAGCAGCCTAACGGGGGGCCGGGCGGCTTCACCCCTCCACTTT.

The gene calls are TRBV29-1 and TRBJ1-1; 9 positions match TRBD1. The germline V gene encodes CDR1 SQVTM and CDR2 ANQGSEA. The CDR3 covers 13 residues. Germline trimming cut 7 bases from V and 1 base from J; bases unmatched to any gene: 4. The CDR3 sequence is CSGDRVANTEAFF. In DNA, the CDR3 is TGCAGCGGGGACAGGGTAGCGAACACTGAAGCTTTCTTT.

The chain joins TRBV9 to TRBJ1-5; D unresolved. There are 15 residues in the CDR3. Trimming pared 4 bases from V and 0 bases from J, leaving 11 bases between. Germline CDR1 reads SGDLS; CDR2 reads YYNGEE. DNA for the CDR3: TGTGCCAGCAGCTCAGGAACGGTTAGCAATCAGCCCCAGCATTTT. It specifies CASSSGTVSNQPQHF.

V and J are TRBV29-1 and TRBJ1-1; D is unresolved. Germline V gene data show CDR1 as SQVTM and CDR2 as ANQGSEA. The CDR3 is 14 residues long. V lost 0 bases to trimming and J lost 1 base, with 9 bases between them. Written as DNA, the CDR3 is TGCAGCGTTGAAGATCGTAGGAGGAACACTGAAGCTTTCTTT. This sequence encodes CSVEDRRRNTEAFF.

As for this clone: Sequence at one end of the junction differs from germline and may be a read error. The chain employs TRBV7-7 and TRBJ2-3; D call uncertain. The germline V gene has CDR1 SSHAT and CDR2 FNYEAQ (reference sequence). The CDR3 loop spans 12 amino acids. CDR3 in DNA: TGTGCTAGCAGCCCAAACACAGATACGCAGTATTTT. Translation: CASSPNTDTQYF.

This chain connects TRBV28 to TRBJ2-7; 9 bases match TRBD2. Germline loops: CDR1 MDHEN, CDR2 SYDVKM. This CDR3 contains 16 residues. V trimming: 2 bases; J trimming: 3 bases; junction bases outside the gene matches: 8. CDR3 DNA sequence: TGTGCCAGCAGTTTAAATTTCGGGACTAGCAGCTACGAGCAGTACTTC. It encodes CASSLNFGTSSYEQYF.

This clone was recorded once. The V call is TRBV29-1, the J call TRBJ2-3; a possible D gene is TRBD2 (5 bases). V gave up 7 bases and J gave up 4 bases, with 15 bases separating them. The CDR3 extends over 13 amino acids. Germline values: CDR1 SQVTM, CDR2 ANQGSEA. The CDR3 region is CSARTGNADTQYF. The DNA of the CDR3 is TGCAGCGCCCGCACGGGGAACGCAGATACGCAGTATTTT.

The rearrangement links TRBV30 to TRBJ2-5, with D possibly called TRBD1 or TRBD2 (5 bases each). The V gene lost 0 bases and the J gene lost 5 bases, with 16 bases spanning the gap. This CDR3 comprises 15 residues. Germline lookup yields CDR1 GTSNPN and CDR2 SVGIG (reference sequence). The CDR3 bases are TGTGCCTGGAGTGTACCGGGACCTAGCAGGGAGACCCAGTACTTC. Translated: CAWSVPGPSRETQYF.

The V and J genes are TRBV14 and TRBJ1-6, with no clear D. V was clipped by 2 bases and J by 10 bases, with 15 bases between them. Germline V CDR1 and CDR2: SGHDN, FVKESK. The CDR3 has 15 amino acids. The CDR3 DNA follows: TGTGCCAGCAGCCAACGGAATGACCTCCGCTCACCCCTCCACTTT. It translates to CASSQRNDLRSPLHF.

This clone was detected once. J is TRBJ2-5 and V is TRBV5-1; TRBD1 aligns across 9 bases. V lost 4 bases, J lost 5 bases, and 6 bases stayed unmatched. The CDR3 contains 14 residues. Germline V CDR1 and CDR2: SGHRS, YFSETQ. CDR3 bases: TGCGCCAGCAGCACCACAGGGGGCAGTGAGACCCAGTACTTC. Translating gives CASSTTGGSETQYF. The full variable domain, its missing parts supplied by reference TRBV5-1 and TRBJ2-5, is KAGVTQTPRYLIKTRGQQVTLSCSPISGHRSVSWYQQTPGQGLQFLFEYFSETQRNKGNFPGRFSGRQFSNSRSEMNVSTLELGDSALYLCASSTTGGSETQYFGPGTRLLVL.

This chain's CDR3 is CASSQVGAGSYNEQFF. The CDR3 DNA sequence: TGCGCCAGCAGCCAAGTAGGGGCGGGGAGCTACAATGAGCAGTTCTTC. V and J are TRBV4-1 and TRBJ2-1, with a weak D call TRBD2 (6 bases). Trimming took 1 base from V and 3 from J, leaving 13 bases between them. This CDR3 region has 16 residues. Germline values: CDR1 MGHRA, CDR2 YSYEKL.

The V gene is TRBV19, the J gene TRBJ1-4; 8 nucleotides align to TRBD1. V was clipped by 5 bases and J by 3 bases; unmatched bases: 5. Germline loops: CDR1 LNHDA, CDR2 SQIVND (reference sequence). The length of the CDR3 is 15 residues. The chain's CDR3 is CASSQGAPANEKLFF. CDR3 in DNA: TGTGCCAGTAGTCAGGGGGCGCCGGCTAATGAAAAACTGTTTTTT.

The chain is built from TRBV7-2 and TRBJ2-6; perhaps TRBD2 as D (5 bases). Germline V gene data show CDR1 as SGHTA and CDR2 as FQGNSA. This CDR3 contains 15 residues. V was trimmed by 4 bases and J by 2 bases, leaving 9 bases between them. The CDR3 sequence is CASSSDGAGANVLTF. The CDR3 DNA follows: TGTGCCAGCAGCTCAGACGGGGCTGGGGCCAACGTCCTGACTTTC.

The chain employs TRBV10-1 and TRBJ1-6, with D unresolved. CDR3 length: 15 residues. V lost 2 bases to trimming and J lost 0 bases, with 5 bases between them. The germline V gene encodes CDR1 WNHNN and CDR2 SYGVQD (reference sequence). CDR3 protein: CASSEGSSYNSPLHF. For the CDR3, the DNA is TGCGCCAGCAGTGAGGGTAGCTCCTATAATTCACCCCTCCACTTT.

This chain connects TRBV7-3 to TRBJ2-3, with D perhaps TRBD1 or TRBD2 (5 bases each). V dropped 5 bases and J dropped 0 bases, with 12 bases sitting between them. This CDR3 comprises 15 residues. The germline CDR1 and CDR2 sequences are SGHTA and FQGTGA. The CDR3 DNA reads TGTGCCAGCAGCCCGGGACGGACTAGCACAGATACGCAGTATTTT. Translated: CASSPGRTSTDTQYF.

This clone came up once. The V call is TRBV18, the J call TRBJ1-3; D call uncertain. CDR3 length: 14 residues. Germline V gives CDR1 KGHSH, CDR2 LQKENI. The V gene lost 6 bases and the J gene lost 4 bases, with 13 bases spanning the gap. The CDR3, as DNA: TGTGCCAGCTCGTATACGGACGGGGGAAACACCATATATTTT. The encoded protein is CASSYTDGGNTIYF.

This chain joins TRBV15 and TRBJ2-7; TRBD1 or TRBD2 may be the D gene (5 bases each). V lost 5 bases to trimming and J lost 2 bases, with 10 bases between them. This CDR3 is built from 13 residues. Germline V gene data show CDR1 as LNHNV and CDR2 as YYDKDF (reference sequence). CDR3 nucleotides: TGTGCCACCAGCCGGGGACCCCCCTACGAGCAGTACTTC. Encoded protein: CATSRGPPYEQYF.

The chain recombines TRBV5-1 with TRBJ1-1; tentatively, D is TRBD1 (5 bases). V shed 3 bases and J shed 10 bases, with 16 bases lying between them. Looked up from germline, CDR1 is SGHRS and CDR2 is YFSETQ. The CDR3 sequence is 13 residues long. The CDR3 loop reads CASSSGGVGGAFF. CDR3 DNA sequence: TGCGCCAGCAGCTCCGGAGGGGTTGGGGGAGCTTTCTTT.

The chain joins TRBV2 to TRBJ2-1; D is unresolved. With 2 bases removed from V and 6 bases from J, the gap between germline ends came to 5 bases. The germline V gene has CDR1 SNHLY and CDR2 FYNNEI. The CDR3 extends over 12 amino acids. CDR3 in amino acids: CASSEMVNEQFF. CDR3 nucleotide sequence: TGTGCCAGCAGTGAAATGGTCAATGAGCAGTTCTTC.

The chain employs TRBV7-9 and TRBJ1-1, with TRBD1 matching over 7 bases. Per the germline V gene, CDR1 is SEHNR and CDR2 is FQNEAQ (reference sequence). The CDR3 length is 13 residues. V shed 5 bases, J shed 4 bases, and the junction held 4 bases outside the gene matches. The CDR3 DNA is TGTGCCAGCAGCGAGACAGGGTCCACTGAAGCTTTCTTT. It specifies CASSETGSTEAFF.

The chain couples TRBV5-1 to TRBJ1-5, with 8 bases lining up with TRBD1. With V trimmed by 4 bases and J by 4 bases, 4 bases remained unmatched. This CDR3 is 14 amino acids long. CDR1 and CDR2 from the germline V gene are SGHRS and YFSETQ. CDR3 bases: TGCGCCAGCAGCCTACAGGGGGAAAATCAGCCCCAGCATTTT. This encodes CASSLQGENQPQHF.

This chain links TRBV29-1 with TRBJ1-2; a possible D gene is TRBD1 (6 bases). The V gene's germline CDR1 is SQVTM and CDR2 ANQGSEA. This CDR3 has 13 amino acids. Deletions cut 7 bases from V and 8 bases from J, with 20 bases between. The CDR3 sequence is CSADYGGGRGYTF. CDR3 DNA sequence: TGCAGCGCCGATTACGGGGGCGGGCGCGGCTACACCTTC.

The chain's CDR3 is CASNLREGTEAFF. CDR3 sequence (DNA): TGTGCCAGCAACCTCAGGGAGGGGACTGAAGCTTTCTTT. This chain links TRBV27 with TRBJ1-1; weak D call: TRBD1 (5 bases). Trimming cost V 7 bases and J 5 bases, with 14 bases left between them. CDR1 MNHEY and CDR2 SMNVEV come from the germline V gene (reference sequence). The CDR3 is 13 residues long.

DNA for the CDR3: TGTGCCAGCAGTTTAGGTAGGGCGAGCAATCAGCCCCAGCATTTT. Its protein is CASSLGRASNQPQHF. This sequence joins TRBV28 and TRBJ1-5; no clear D. V was pared by 2 bases and J by 1 base, with 9 bases between. In germline, CDR1 is MDHEN, CDR2 SYDVKM. This CDR3 region has 15 residues.

V gene TRBV7-3 combines with J gene TRBJ2-2; possible D gene TRBD2, 6 bases. Trimming left V 2 bases short and J 7 bases short, with 11 bases between. The CDR3 consists of 14 residues. Germline V CDR1 and CDR2: SGHTA, FQGTGA. The CDR3 DNA follows: TGTGCCAGCAGCTTACTAGGCGGGAACGGGGAGCTGTTTTTT. Residues: CASSLLGGNGELFF.

This rearrangement joins TRBV18 to TRBJ1-3, with 7 bases that match TRBD1. Germline V gene lookup returns CDR1 KGHSH and CDR2 LQKENI. J was trimmed by 4 bases and V by 5 bases; bases with no gene match: 8. This CDR3 has 15 residues. Here the CDR3 DNA reads TGTGCCAGCTCATCGACAGGGACCCTCGGAAACACCATATATTTT. Its protein product is CASSSTGTLGNTIYF.

A word on this clone: This likely comes from a read error, as the CDR3 has no conserved phenylalanine or tryptophan at its end. This chain links TRBV25-1 with TRBJ1-2; TRBD1 aligns across 8 bases. The germline CDR1 and CDR2 sequences are MGHDK and SYGVNS. The CDR3 is 15 residues long. Trimming at V came to 2 bases and at J to 4 bases, leaving 6 bases not matched to a gene. Here the CDR3 reads CASSEVGQGAYGYTS. In DNA, the CDR3 is TGTGCCAGCAGTGAAGTAGGACAGGGCGCCTATGGCTACACCTCC.